A selection of T cell receptor beta chains follows, all from one sample in a study of T cells in Graves' hyperthyroidism and ophthalmopathy. TCRdb used MiXCR to reprocess the multiplex PCR reads, holding one entry per CDR3 protein. The top ten hold around 8% of the sample, which has almost 600,000 distinct CDR3 sequences, 40% to 55% seen once. The sample was peripheral blood or thyroid tissue (not recorded which). The source of these receptors is a woman between 18 and 29 years old with Graves' hyperthyroidism. CDR3s include the opening cysteine and the closing phenylalanine or tryptophan. Each record gives: CDR3 DNA, CDR3 protein, D gene, clone size, J gene, V gene. A D gene is named only where the DNA matches it firmly. Clone size appears in some rows only: once, few, many, or a class for an expanded clone.

TGCGCCAGCAGCTCCGACAACTATGGAGGGGAGACCCAGTACTTC | CASSSDNYGGETQYF | - | many | TRBJ2-5 | TRBV5-1
TGTGCCAGCGTAACTAGCGGGTGGAACTACAATGAGCAGTTCTTC | CASVTSGWNYNEQFF | TRBD2 | once | TRBJ2-1 | TRBV12-3/TRBV12-4
TGTGCCATCAGTGATGGAGGGAGGTCCTACAATGAGCAGTTCTTC | CAISDGGRSYNEQFF | - | - | TRBJ2-1 | TRBV10-3
TGCGCCAGCAGGTTTTACACGGGCAGTAATGAAAAACTGTTTTTT | CASRFYTGSNEKLFF | - | few | TRBJ1-4 | TRBV4-1
TGTGCCAGCAGAGTACAGGGGGAGTACACTGAAGCTTTCTTT | CASRVQGEYTEAFF | TRBD1 | many | TRBJ1-1 | TRBV6-6
TGTGCCAGCAGTTTCTCCTTGGCGGGCCAAGAGACCCAGTACTTC | CASSFSLAGQETQYF | - | - | TRBJ2-5 | TRBV2
TGTGCCAGCCCCAAGGGCATGAACACTGAAGCTTTCTTT | CASPKGMNTEAFF | - | many | TRBJ1-1 | TRBV2
TGTGCCAGCAGCTCTACCGCGGACAGGGGTAAAGAGCAGTACTTC | CASSSTADRGKEQYF | TRBD1 | - | TRBJ2-7 | TRBV7-2
TGTGCCACCCTCCAAGGACAGGGGAAAACTGAAGCTTTCTTT | CATLQGQGKTEAFF | TRBD1 | many | TRBJ1-1 | TRBV10-3
TGTGCCATCAGTGACCCGACTAGGTTCGAGCAGTACTTC | CAISDPTRFEQYF | - | - | TRBJ2-7 | TRBV10-3
TGTGCCACCAGCGTTATGCCGGGACAGAGCATCTATGGCTACACCTTC | CATSVMPGQSIYGYTF | TRBD1 | - | TRBJ1-2 | TRBV24-1
TGTGCCAGCAGCCCCTTCCAGGGGGCGCAGGAAAAACTGTTTTTT | CASSPFQGAQEKLFF | TRBD1 | many | TRBJ1-4 | TRBV9
TGTGCCAGCAGCTTAGGGACTAGCGTATACAATGAGCAGTTCTTC | CASSLGTSVYNEQFF | TRBD2 | - | TRBJ2-1 | TRBV7-8
TGTGCCAGCAGCGCCAGGGACGGCTACACCTACGAGCAGTACTTC | CASSARDGYTYEQYF | - | - | TRBJ2-7 | TRBV9
TGTGCCATCAGTGTAAAGCGGGAGTCGGTAAACACCATATATTTT | CAISVKRESVNTIYF | - | - | TRBJ1-3 | TRBV10-3
TGCGCCAACAGCTCAAAGCTCTCAGGGGTCTTAGGAGAAGAGACCCAGTACTTC | CANSSKLSGVLGEETQYF | - | - | TRBJ2-5 | TRBV5-1
TGTGCCAGCAGGGGGGACACCTTGAACACTGAAGCTTTCTTT | CASRGDTLNTEAFF | - | - | TRBJ1-1 | TRBV12-3/TRBV12-4
TGTGCCAGCAGCCAAGGCAATTTGGGGGGCACCCGCTATGGCTACACCTTC | CASSQGNLGGTRYGYTF | - | few | TRBJ1-2 | TRBV3-1
TGCAGCGTTAGTGCTAGCGGGAGGGGCTCCTACGAGCAGTACTTC | CSVSASGRGSYEQYF | TRBD2 | - | TRBJ2-7 | TRBV29-1
TGCGCCAGCAGCCCACGGACAGTCTCCTACAATGAGCAGTTCTTC | CASSPRTVSYNEQFF | - | once | TRBJ2-1 | TRBV5-1
TGTGCCAGCACGTCTGGGGCCAACGCCCTGACTTTC | CASTSGANALTF | - | - | TRBJ2-6 | TRBV27
TGTGCCAGCAGCTTTTCTAATAGCAATCAGCCCCAGCATTTT | CASSFSNSNQPQHF | - | many | TRBJ1-5 | TRBV5-8
TGCGCCAGCAGCTTGGGTCTGCAGGGAGAAGCAGAGTACTTC | CASSLGLQGEAEYF | - | many | TRBJ2-7 | TRBV5-1
TGCAGTGCTACTCCCCCTTGGACTAGCGGACTCTCCTACGAGCAGTACTTC | CSATPPWTSGLSYEQYF | TRBD2 | many | TRBJ2-7 | TRBV20-1
TGTGCCAGCAGTCGGCAGTATGGCACAGATACGCAGTATTTT | CASSRQYGTDTQYF | - | once | TRBJ2-3 | TRBV11-1
TGTGCCAGCAGCCTCCTGGGAGGCCAAGGAGTCGAGCAGTACTTC | CASSLLGGQGVEQYF | - | many | TRBJ2-7 | TRBV5-4
TGTGCCAGCAGTTTAAGCACAGTTCATGGCTACACCTTC | CASSLSTVHGYTF | - | many | TRBJ1-2 | TRBV12-3/TRBV12-4
TGTGCCACCAGTGACCCGGGACTAGCGGGAACGTACGAGCAGTACTTC | CATSDPGLAGTYEQYF | TRBD2 | - | TRBJ2-7 | TRBV24-1
TGTGCCAGCAGTAGGACAGGGGGACCCTTTGATTACAATGAGCGGTTCTTC | CASSRTGGPFDYNERFF | TRBD1 | - | TRBJ2-1 | TRBV2
TGTGCCAGCAGCGTAGGTGGACTAGCGGTCGAGCAGTACTTC | CASSVGGLAVEQYF | TRBD2 | many | TRBJ2-7 | TRBV9
TGTGCCAGCGGCCCTTTTCAGGAAACCGGCGGAGAGCAGTACTTC | CASGPFQETGGEQYF | - | - | TRBJ2-7 | TRBV19
TGTGCCAGCAGCTCAGCCAGGGACGAGCAGTACTTC | CASSSARDEQYF | - | many | TRBJ2-7 | TRBV11-3
TGTGCCAGCAGTTTATCGGTGGGTGGCTATGGCTACACCTTC | CASSLSVGGYGYTF | - | - | TRBJ1-2 | TRBV27
TGCGCCAGCAGCTTACTTCCGGTCGGAAACACCATATATTTT | CASSLLPVGNTIYF | - | many | TRBJ1-3 | TRBV4-1
TGTGCTAGTGGTTTGGCCCGGAGGACAGGGGGCAAAACCTACGAGCAGTACTTC | CASGLARRTGGKTYEQYF | TRBD1 | once | TRBJ2-7 | TRBV12-5
TGTGCCAGCATTCATCATGGGGGGTTCAATCAGCCCCAGCATTTT | CASIHHGGFNQPQHF | - | - | TRBJ1-5 | TRBV12-3/TRBV12-4
TGTGCCAGCAGTGACCGGGACGGTGAAGCTTTCTTT | CASSDRDGEAFF | - | many | TRBJ1-1 | TRBV25-1
TGTGCCACCAAGGATTTAACCGGGGAGCTGTTTTTT | CATKDLTGELFF | - | - | TRBJ2-2 | TRBV24-1